This T cell receptor beta chain came from a study of blood T cell repertoires in COVID-19. The wider study: Collection of acute and convalescent COVID-19 samples took place in the United States, Italy and Spain. In each case, the material was cDNA or gDNA derived from T cells, B-cell-depleted T cells, or PBMCs.

In the authors' methods: Nucleated cell number was recorded as an estimate derived from reference gene primer amplification. Some clones are missing from TCRdb's copy, which holds only in-frame ones; the method was immunoSEQ multiplex PCR. The V and J calls and the clone size are those of that table, but D and trimming were determined from the DNA. The data contain 220,000 or so clones, just under 85% of them seen just once; the ten biggest clones take up under 2%. Germline V CDR1 and CDR2: KGHSH, LQKENI. The V and J ends lost 3 bases and 2 bases respectively, with 13 bases between them. The length of the CDR3 is 16 residues.

Input material: peripheral blood. This clonotype was obtained from a woman of 80 years or more with acute or convalescent COVID-19. The gene calls are TRBV18 and TRBJ2-2, with TRBD2 as a possible D gene (6 bases). CDR3 loop: CASSPVGGLNTGELFF. The CDR3 DNA is TGTGCCAGCTCACCGGTCGGGGGTTTAAACACCGGGGAGCTGTTTTTT.